The TCR beta chain described here comes from a study of Ad26.COV2.S vaccination and SARS-CoV-2 variants. About the research overall: This donor came from the COV1001 trial of Ad26.COV2.S.

The CDR3 has 15 amino acids. CDR1 and CDR2 (germline): MNHEY, SVGEGT. The V end was cut by 3 bases, the J end by 0 bases, with 9 bases between. For this clone: Its antigen is unknown.

Regarding the study as a whole: Total responses of T cells may have been underestimated by the analyses of TCR breadth and depth.

Only in-frame clones appear in the TCRdb table, and some are missing; sequencing was by immunoSEQ multiplex PCR. The sample holds about 350,000 clones; around nine tenths are singletons and the top ten take approximately 5%. Sample treatment: about 20 received Ad26.COV2.S at low or high dose, single or two shots; about 5 received placebo; per-sample allocation not given. The samples date from day 63 after the first vaccine or placebo injection. This person who donated was an adult of 18-55 years in Boston. The V call is TRBV6-2 or TRBV6-3, the J call TRBJ1-5; D remains unclear. The source was peripheral blood, collected in a trial of Ad26.COV2.S vaccine versus placebo. This TCR was recovered from a person aged 18-60 years who received the Ad26.COV2.S COVID-19 vaccine or a placebo. Here the CDR3 DNA reads TGTGCCAGCAGTTATGCGGGTTCTAGCAATCAGCCCCAGCATTTT. Protein product: CASSYAGSSNQPQHF.